A selection of T cell receptor beta chains follows, all from one sample in a study of a mutant IDH1 vaccine in newly diagnosed glioma. Sequencing was performed with immunoSEQ multiplex PCR; in TCRdb, only in-frame clones are kept and a portion is missing. The data contain 25,000 to 40,000 clones, just under 80% of them singletons. These receptors' antigens are unknown. Sequencing used PBMCs, obtained from a glioma patient whose treatment included an IDH1 peptide vaccine. The receptors derive from a man aged 30 to 45 with glioma. The CDR3 runs from the conserved cysteine through the conserved F or W. A D gene is named only where the DNA matches it firmly. Some rows have no size entry. The others give once, few or many, or a class for an expanded clone.

NA,13,NA,TRBJ2-1,TRBV30,TGTGCCTGGAGTGTCCTAGATCCTAATGAGCAGTTCTTC,CAWSVLDPNEQFF
NA,15,NA,TRBJ1-4,TRBV2,TGTGCCAGGGGGGCCGTTGGGCAGGCTAATGAAAAACTGTTTTTT,CARGAVGQANEKLFF
NA,16,NA,TRBJ1-5,TRBV25-1,TGTGCCAGCAGTGAATCCTGCAGACGAAGCAATCAGCCCCAGCATTTT,CASSESCRRSNQPQHF
NA,17,NA,TRBJ1-4,TRBV2,TGTGCCAGCAGTGAAGCTTCTCGGCGCCTTACTAATGAAAAACTGTTTTTT,CASSEASRRLTNEKLFF
few,15,NA,TRBJ1-5,TRBV4-2,TGTGCCAGCAGCCAAGATCCTGGGGTCGGTCAGCCCCAGCATTTT,CASSQDPGVGQPQHF
few,19,NA,TRBJ2-5,TRBV4-2,TGTGCCAGCAGCCAAGGCCCCGGCGGTCCTAGCGATAATCAAGAGACCCAGTACTTC,CASSQGPGGPSDNQETQYF
once,15,TRBD2,TRBJ2-7,TRBV30,TGTGCCTGGAGTCTAAAACTAGCGGGAGTCTACGAGCAGTACTTC,CAWSLKLAGVYEQYF
NA,13,NA,TRBJ1-2,TRBV4-2,TGTGCCAGCAGTGAAAGTCTAACCTATGGCTACACCTTC,CASSESLTYGYTF
NA,13,NA,TRBJ1-1,TRBV6-9,TGTGCCAGCAGGATGGACAGAAACACTGAAGCTTTCTTT,CASRMDRNTEAFF
NA,15,TRBD1,TRBJ1-4,TRBV19,TGTGCCAGTAGTCGTCGACAGGGAGGGGTTGAAAAACTGTTTTTT,CASSRRQGGVEKLFF
few,15,NA,TRBJ2-7,TRBV25-1,TGTGCCAGCAGTGAATTTGTAAAGGGTAAATACGAGCAGTACTTC,CASSEFVKGKYEQYF
NA,16,TRBD2,TRBJ2-7,TRBV5-1,TGCGCCAGCAGCTTGGAAGCGGGGCGGTTTAGAAACGAGCAGTACTTC,CASSLEAGRFRNEQYF
once,16,TRBD2,TRBJ2-2,TRBV5-4,TGTGCCAGCAGCTTATCCGCGGGGGGTTGGACCGGGGAGCTGTTTTTT,CASSLSAGGWTGELFF
NA,15,TRBD2,TRBJ2-7,TRBV30,TGTGCCTGGAGCCCACTAGCGGGAGGTTCCTACGAGCAGTACTTC,CAWSPLAGGSYEQYF
NA,17,NA,TRBJ1-4,TRBV7-9,TGTGCCAGCAGCTTAGGCGGGGTTCTTCTTTCTAATGAAAAACTGTTTTTT,CASSLGGVLLSNEKLFF
NA,14,TRBD2,TRBJ2-3,TRBV5-1,TGCGCCAGCAGCCTAGCGGGAGAAACAGATACGCAGTATTTT,CASSLAGETDTQYF
once,16,NA,TRBJ2-5,TRBV27,TGTGCCAGCAGTTTAGTGGGGCAGGGCCGTCAAGAGACCCAGTACTTC,CASSLVGQGRQETQYF
NA,13,TRBD1,TRBJ1-1,TRBV30,TGTGCCTGCCAAACAGGGGGCTCGGATGAAGCTTTCTTT,CACQTGGSDEAFF
NA,13,TRBD1,TRBJ2-7,TRBV5-4,TGTGCCAGCAGCGGACAGGGGCACTACGAGCAGTACTTC,CASSGQGHYEQYF
once,16,NA,TRBJ1-2,TRBV4-1,TGCGCCAGCAGCCAACCAGGAAGGGGGAGCAGCTATGGCTACACCTTC,CASSQPGRGSSYGYTF
few,14,NA,TRBJ1-5,TRBV28,TGTGCCAGCAGTTTCACAGGGAGCAATCAGCCCCAGCATTTT,CASSFTGSNQPQHF
few,12,NA,TRBJ1-1,TRBV6-5,TGTGCCAGCAGTTATCCGGGGTCTGAAGCTTTCTTT,CASSYPGSEAFF
NA,15,NA,TRBJ2-3,TRBV2,TGTGCCAGCAGTGTGTGGGCCGAGGTAACAGATACGCAGTATTTT,CASSVWAEVTDTQYF
NA,14,NA,TRBJ1-5,TRBV10-3,TGTGCCATCAGTGAGTCGGTAGGGCATCAGCCCCAGCATTTT,CAISESVGHQPQHF
NA,15,TRBD2,TRBJ2-7,TRBV5-1,TGCGCCAGCAGCTTGGAGACTAGCGGGAGTCTAGAGCAGTACTTC,CASSLETSGSLEQYF
NA,15,TRBD2,TRBJ2-2,TRBV29-1,TGCAGCGGCCGGACTAGCGGTTCGAACACCGGGGAGCTGTTTTTT,CSGRTSGSNTGELFF
once,15,NA,TRBJ1-1,TRBV6-5,TGTGCCAGCAGTTACTCTCCAGGAGTGAACACTGAAGCTTTCTTT,CASSYSPGVNTEAFF
NA,14,TRBD1,TRBJ1-5,TRBV27,TGTGCCAGCAGACTCAGGGGGCAAGGTCAGCCCCAGCATTTT,CASRLRGQGQPQHF
NA,15,NA,TRBJ2-7,TRBV27,TGTGCCAGCAGCTCCCAGGGGGACTTTACAATCGAGCAGTACTTC,CASSSQGDFTIEQYF
NA,14,TRBD1,TRBJ1-2,TRBV19,TGTGCCAGTAGCCGACAGGGGTCGAGCTATGGCTACACCTTC,CASSRQGSSYGYTF